This paragraph reports one TCR beta chain. No antigen is known for it. The data are from a study of identical twins. Whole-study findings and limits: Cross-sectional statistical analysis was relied on for the conclusions, without the same donors being followed.

With no exceptions, donors were healthy Caucasians. The CDR3 extends over 15 amino acids. V lost 0 bases and J lost 1, with 11 bases in between. Germline assignment: CDR1 DFQATT and CDR2 SNEGSKA (reference sequence). A single record per CDR3 protein comes from TCRdb applying MiXCR to the 5' RACE reads. The data contain hundreds of thousands of distinct CDR3 sequences, about a tenth of them singletons. This clonotype was sampled from a woman younger than 35 in good health. Sequences were obtained from memory (CD45RO+) T cells sorted from blood. This chain connects TRBV20-1 to TRBJ2-3; D ambiguous. DNA for the CDR3: TGCAGTGCTAGAGATCAGTCCCGCGGCACAGATACGCAGTATTTT. Encoded protein: CSARDQSRGTDTQYF.